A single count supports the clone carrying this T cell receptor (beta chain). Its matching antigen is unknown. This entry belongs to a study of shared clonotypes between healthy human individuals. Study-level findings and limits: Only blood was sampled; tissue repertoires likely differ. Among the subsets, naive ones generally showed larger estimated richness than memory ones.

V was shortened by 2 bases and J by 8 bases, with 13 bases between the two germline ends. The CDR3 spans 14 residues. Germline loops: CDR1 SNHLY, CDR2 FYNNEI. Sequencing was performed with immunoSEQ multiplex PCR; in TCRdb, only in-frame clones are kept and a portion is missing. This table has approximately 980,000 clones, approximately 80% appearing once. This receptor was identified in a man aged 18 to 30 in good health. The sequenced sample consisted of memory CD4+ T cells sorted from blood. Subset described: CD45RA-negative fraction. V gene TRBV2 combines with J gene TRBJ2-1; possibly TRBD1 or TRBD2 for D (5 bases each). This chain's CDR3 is CASSEQGRWDEQFF. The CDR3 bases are TGTGCCAGCAGTGAACAGGGACGATGGGATGAGCAGTTCTTC.